The clone carrying this TCR beta chain has at least ten counts. Its matching antigen is unknown. Naive CD8 T cells underwent sorting with the CD8+CD4-CCR7+CD45RA+ definition. The data stem from a study of molecular identifiers for immune sequencing clone quantification. Study-wide points: Sizes of highly expanded clones could be underestimated through identical TCRs sharing a barcode. Clones above 20 RNA copies contained over 97% of effector molecules and under 1% of naive molecules.

V shed 2 bases, J shed 7 bases, and the junction held 6 bases outside the gene matches. CDR1 is MGHRA, CDR2 YSYEKL, per germline. The CDR3 is 16 amino acids. Libraries of bulk TCR were made by previously described methods (with listed TCR primers). TCRdb re-derived calls from the PCR reads in MiXCR, one entry per CDR3 protein. The sample lists about 640,000 distinct CDR3 sequences, just under 20% occurring once. The sequencing sample was made of naive CD8+ T cells from blood, with Jurkat cell RNA spiked in. Subset: FACS-sorted CD8+CD4-CCR7+CD45RA+ naive T cells. This receptor was taken from a human donor in good health. Some libraries in this study had Jurkat cell RNA spiked in. The chain carries TRBV4-1 and TRBJ2-1, with 12 nucleotides matching TRBD1. CDR3 nucleotide sequence: TGCGCCAGCAGCCAAAGGGGACAGGGGGCGTTGAATGAGCAGTTCTTC. Protein sequence: CASSQRGQGALNEQFF.